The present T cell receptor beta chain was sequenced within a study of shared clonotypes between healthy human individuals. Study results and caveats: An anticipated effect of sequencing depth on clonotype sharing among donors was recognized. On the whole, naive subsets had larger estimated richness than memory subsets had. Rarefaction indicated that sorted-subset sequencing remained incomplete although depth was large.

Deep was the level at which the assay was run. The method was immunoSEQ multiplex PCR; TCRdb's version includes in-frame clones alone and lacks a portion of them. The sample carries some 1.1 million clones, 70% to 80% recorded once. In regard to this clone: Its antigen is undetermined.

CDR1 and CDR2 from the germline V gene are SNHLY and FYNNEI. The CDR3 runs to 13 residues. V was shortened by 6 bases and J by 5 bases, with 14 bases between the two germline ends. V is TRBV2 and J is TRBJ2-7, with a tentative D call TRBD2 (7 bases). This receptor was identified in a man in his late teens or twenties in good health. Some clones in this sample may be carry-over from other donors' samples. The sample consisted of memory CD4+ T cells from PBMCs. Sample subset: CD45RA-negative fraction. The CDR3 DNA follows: TGTGCCAGCAGAGGGGGGGAGGTAAACGAGCAGTACTTC. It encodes CASRGGEVNEQYF. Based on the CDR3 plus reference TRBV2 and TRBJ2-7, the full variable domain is EPEVTQTPSHQVTQMGQEVILRCVPISNHLYFYWYRQILGQKVEFLVSFYNNEISEKSEIFDDQFSVERPDGSNFTLKIRSTKLEDSAMYFCASRGGEVNEQYFGPGTRLTVT.